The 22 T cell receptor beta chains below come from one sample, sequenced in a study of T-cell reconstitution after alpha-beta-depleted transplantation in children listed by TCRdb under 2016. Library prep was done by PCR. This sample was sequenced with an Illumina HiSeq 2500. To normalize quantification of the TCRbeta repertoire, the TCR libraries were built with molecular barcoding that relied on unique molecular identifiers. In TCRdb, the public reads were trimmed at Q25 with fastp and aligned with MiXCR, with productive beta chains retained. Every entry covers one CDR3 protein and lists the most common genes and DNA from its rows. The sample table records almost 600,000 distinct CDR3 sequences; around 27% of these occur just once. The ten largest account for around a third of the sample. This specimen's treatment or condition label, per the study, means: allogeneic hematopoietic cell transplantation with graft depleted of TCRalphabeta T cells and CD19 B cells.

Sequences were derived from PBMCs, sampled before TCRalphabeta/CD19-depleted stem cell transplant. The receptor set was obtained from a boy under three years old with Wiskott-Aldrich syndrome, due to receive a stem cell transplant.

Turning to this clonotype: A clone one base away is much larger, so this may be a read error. CDR3 DNA: TGTGCCAGCAGCCCAGGGACACGCTCTGGAAACACCATATATTTT. This gives the protein CASSPGTRSGNTIYF. This chain uses TRBV7-9 with TRBJ1-3; tentatively, D is TRBD1 (6 bases). Deletions cut 5 bases from V and 0 bases from J, with 11 bases between. The CDR3 is 15 amino acids. Germline loops: CDR1 SEHNR, CDR2 FQNEAQ (reference sequence).

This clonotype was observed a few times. The CDR3 DNA is TGTGCCAGCAGTTTATTATTAGCGGGAGGGCCGGGCGAGCAGTACTTC. Translated: CASSLLLAGGPGEQYF. This chain uses TRBV27 with TRBJ2-7, with 11 positions matching TRBD2. This CDR3 is 16 amino acids long. Germline V gives CDR1 MNHEY, CDR2 SMNVEV (reference sequence). With V trimmed by 1 base and J by 6 bases, 8 bases remained unmatched.

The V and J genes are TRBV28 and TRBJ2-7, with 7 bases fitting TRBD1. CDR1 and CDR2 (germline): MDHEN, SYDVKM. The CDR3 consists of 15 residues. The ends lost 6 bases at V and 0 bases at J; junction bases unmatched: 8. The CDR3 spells CASSPQGVSSYEQYF. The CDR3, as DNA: TGTGCCAGCAGCCCTCAGGGGGTAAGCTCCTACGAGCAGTACTTC.

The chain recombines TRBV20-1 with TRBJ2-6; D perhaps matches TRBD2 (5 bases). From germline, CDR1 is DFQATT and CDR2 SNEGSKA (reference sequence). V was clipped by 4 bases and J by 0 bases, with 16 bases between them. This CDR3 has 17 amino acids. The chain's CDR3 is CSAIVTAARSGANVLTF. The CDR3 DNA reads TGCAGTGCTATAGTCACAGCGGCCCGCTCTGGGGCCAACGTCCTGACTTTC.

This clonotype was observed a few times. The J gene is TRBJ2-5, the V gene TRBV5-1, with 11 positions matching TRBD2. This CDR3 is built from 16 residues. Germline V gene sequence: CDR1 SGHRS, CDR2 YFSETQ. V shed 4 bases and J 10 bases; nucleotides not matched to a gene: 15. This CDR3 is CASSENTFTSGSGQYF. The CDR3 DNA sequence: TGCGCCAGCAGCGAAAACACCTTTACTAGCGGGAGTGGCCAGTACTTC.

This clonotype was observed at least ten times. DNA for the CDR3: TGTGCCAGCAGCCCCGGGACAGGGGGCTTTGACGAGCAGTACTTC. The encoded protein is CASSPGTGGFDEQYF. The chain uses TRBV4-2 and TRBJ2-7; TRBD1 agrees at 12 bases. Germline V gene lookup returns CDR1 LGHNA and CDR2 YNFKEQ. The CDR3 spans 15 residues. J gave up 5 bases and V 4 bases, and 6 bases lay outside the gene matches.

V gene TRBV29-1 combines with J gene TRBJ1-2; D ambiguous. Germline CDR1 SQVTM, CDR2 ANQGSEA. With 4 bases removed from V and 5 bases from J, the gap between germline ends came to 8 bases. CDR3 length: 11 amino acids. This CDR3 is CSVGSAYGYTF. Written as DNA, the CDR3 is TGCAGCGTTGGAAGCGCGTATGGCTACACCTTC.

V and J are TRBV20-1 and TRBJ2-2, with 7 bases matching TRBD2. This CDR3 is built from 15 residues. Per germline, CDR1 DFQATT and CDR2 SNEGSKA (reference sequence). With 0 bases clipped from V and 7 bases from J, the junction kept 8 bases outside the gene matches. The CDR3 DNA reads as TGCAGTGCTAGAGAGGGGGGGAGGGCCGTCGGGGAGCTGTTTTTT. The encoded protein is CSAREGGRAVGELFF.

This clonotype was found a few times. The DNA for the CDR3 is TGTGCCAGCAGCGTTCCGGGACTTAGGAACTACGAGCAGTACTTC. Translation: CASSVPGLRNYEQYF. The chain is built from TRBV11-2 and TRBJ2-7; a possible D gene is TRBD2 (6 bases). Germline V CDR1 and CDR2: SGHAT, FQNNGV. Trimming cost V 5 bases and J 3 bases, with 17 bases left between them. This CDR3 has 15 residues.

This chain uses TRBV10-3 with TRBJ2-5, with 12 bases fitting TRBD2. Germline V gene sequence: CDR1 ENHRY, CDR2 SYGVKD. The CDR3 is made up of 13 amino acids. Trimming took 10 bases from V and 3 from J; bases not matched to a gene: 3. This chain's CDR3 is CATRLAGEETQYF. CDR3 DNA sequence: TGTGCCACTCGACTAGCGGGAGAAGAGACCCAGTACTTC.

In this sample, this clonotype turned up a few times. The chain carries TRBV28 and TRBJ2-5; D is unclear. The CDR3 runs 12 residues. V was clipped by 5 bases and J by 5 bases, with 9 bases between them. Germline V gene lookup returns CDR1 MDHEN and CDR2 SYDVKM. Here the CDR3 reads CASSTYGETQYF. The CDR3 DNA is TGTGCCAGCAGTACTTATGGGGAGACCCAGTACTTC.

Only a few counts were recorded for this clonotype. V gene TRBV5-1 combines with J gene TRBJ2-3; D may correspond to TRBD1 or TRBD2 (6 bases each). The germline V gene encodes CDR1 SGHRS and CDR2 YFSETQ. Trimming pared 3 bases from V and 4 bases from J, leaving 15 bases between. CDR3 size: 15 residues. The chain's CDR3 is CASSWAGGPPDTQYF. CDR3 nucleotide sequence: TGCGCCAGCAGCTGGGCCGGGGGCCCCCCAGATACGCAGTATTTT.

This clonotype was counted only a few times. The CDR3 DNA follows: TGTGCCAGCAGTCCCCGGGACAGGGCCTACAATGAGCAGTTCTTC. This gives the protein CASSPRDRAYNEQFF. The V call is TRBV12-3 or TRBV12-4, the J call TRBJ2-1; 9 nucleotides agree with TRBD1. This CDR3 region has 15 residues. V gave up 5 bases and J gave up 2 bases; unmatched junction bases: 4.

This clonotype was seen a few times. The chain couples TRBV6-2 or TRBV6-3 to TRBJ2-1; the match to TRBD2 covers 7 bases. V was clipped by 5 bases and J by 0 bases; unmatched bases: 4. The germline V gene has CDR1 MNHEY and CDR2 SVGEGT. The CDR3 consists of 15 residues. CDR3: CASSPSGVSYNEQFF. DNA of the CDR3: TGTGCCAGCAGTCCCAGCGGGGTCTCCTACAATGAGCAGTTCTTC.

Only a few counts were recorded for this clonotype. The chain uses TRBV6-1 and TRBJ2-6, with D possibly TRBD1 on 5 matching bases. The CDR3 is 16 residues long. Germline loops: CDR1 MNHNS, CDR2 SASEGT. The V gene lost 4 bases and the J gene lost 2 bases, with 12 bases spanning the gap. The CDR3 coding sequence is TGTGCCAGCAGTGTCAACAAGGGGACTGGGGCCAACGTCCTGACTTTC. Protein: CASSVNKGTGANVLTF.

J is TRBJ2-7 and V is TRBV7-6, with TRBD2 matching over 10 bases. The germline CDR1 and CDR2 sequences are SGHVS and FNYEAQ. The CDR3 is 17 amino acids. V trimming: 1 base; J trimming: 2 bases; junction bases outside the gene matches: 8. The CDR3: CASSLDPLAGATYEQYF. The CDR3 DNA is TGTGCCAGCAGCTTAGATCCCCTAGCGGGAGCCACCTACGAGCAGTACTTC.

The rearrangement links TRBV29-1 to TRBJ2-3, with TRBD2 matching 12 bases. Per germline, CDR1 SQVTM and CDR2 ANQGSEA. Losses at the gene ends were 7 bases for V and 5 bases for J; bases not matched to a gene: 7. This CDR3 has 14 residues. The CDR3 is CSAVTSGSRDTQYF. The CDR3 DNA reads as TGCAGCGCTGTGACTAGCGGGAGTCGAGATACGCAGTATTTT.

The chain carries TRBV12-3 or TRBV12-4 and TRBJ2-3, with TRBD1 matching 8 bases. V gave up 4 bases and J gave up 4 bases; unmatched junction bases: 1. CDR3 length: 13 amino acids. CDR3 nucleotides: TGTGCCAGCAGTTACAGGGGGTCAGATACGCAGTATTTT. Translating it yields CASSYRGSDTQYF.

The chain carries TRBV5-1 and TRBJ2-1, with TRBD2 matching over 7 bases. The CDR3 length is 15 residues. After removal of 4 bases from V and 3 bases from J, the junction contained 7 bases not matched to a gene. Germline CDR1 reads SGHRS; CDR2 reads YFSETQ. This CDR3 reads CASSPGLGSYNEQFF. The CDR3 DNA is TGCGCCAGCAGCCCCGGACTAGGAAGCTACAATGAGCAGTTCTTC.

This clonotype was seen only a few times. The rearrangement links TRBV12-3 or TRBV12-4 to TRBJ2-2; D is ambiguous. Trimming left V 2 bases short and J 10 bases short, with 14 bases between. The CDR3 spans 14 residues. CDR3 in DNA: TGTGCCAGCAGTTTAAGGCATTCACCTGAGGAGCTGTTTTTT. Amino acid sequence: CASSLRHSPEELFF.

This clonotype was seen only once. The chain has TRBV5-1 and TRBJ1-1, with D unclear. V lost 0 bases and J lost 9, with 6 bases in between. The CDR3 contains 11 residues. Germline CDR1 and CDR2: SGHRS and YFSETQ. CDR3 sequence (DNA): TGCGCCAGCAGCTTGGGAGTAAAAGCTTTCTTT. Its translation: CASSLGVKAFF.

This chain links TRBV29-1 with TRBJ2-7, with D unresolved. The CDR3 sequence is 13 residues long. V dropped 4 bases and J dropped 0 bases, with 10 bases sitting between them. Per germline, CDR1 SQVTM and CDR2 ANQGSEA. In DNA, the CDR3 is TGCAGCGTTGGCGGCCGCCGCTCCTACGAGCAGTACTTC. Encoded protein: CSVGGRRSYEQYF.